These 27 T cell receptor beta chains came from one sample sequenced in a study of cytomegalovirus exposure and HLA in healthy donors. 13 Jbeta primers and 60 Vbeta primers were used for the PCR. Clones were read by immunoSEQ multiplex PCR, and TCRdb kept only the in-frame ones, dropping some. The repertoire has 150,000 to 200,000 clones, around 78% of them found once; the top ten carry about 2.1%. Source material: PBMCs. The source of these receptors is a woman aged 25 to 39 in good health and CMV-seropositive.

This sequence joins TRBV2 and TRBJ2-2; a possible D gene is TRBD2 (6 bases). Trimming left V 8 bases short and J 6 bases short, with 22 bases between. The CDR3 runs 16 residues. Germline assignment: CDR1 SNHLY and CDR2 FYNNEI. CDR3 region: CASAWGRSPFSGELFF. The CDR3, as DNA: TGTGCCAGCGCTTGGGGGAGGAGTCCTTTTTCCGGGGAGCTGTTTTTT.

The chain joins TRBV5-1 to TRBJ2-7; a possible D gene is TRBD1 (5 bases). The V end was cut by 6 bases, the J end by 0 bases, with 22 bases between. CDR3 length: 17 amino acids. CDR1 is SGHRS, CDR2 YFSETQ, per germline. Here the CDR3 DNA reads TGCGCCAGCACCAAACTGCCCACGGCAGACAGCTCCTACGAGCAGTACTTC. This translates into CASTKLPTADSSYEQYF.

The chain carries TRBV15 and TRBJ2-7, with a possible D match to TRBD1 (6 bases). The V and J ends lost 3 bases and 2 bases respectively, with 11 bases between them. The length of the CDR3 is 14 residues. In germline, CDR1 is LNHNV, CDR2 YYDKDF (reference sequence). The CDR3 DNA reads TGTGCCACCAGCAGCCGGGACACCACCTACGAGCAGTACTTC. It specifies CATSSRDTTYEQYF. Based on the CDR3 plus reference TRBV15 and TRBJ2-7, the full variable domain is DAMVIQNPRYQVTQFGKPVTLSCSQTLNHNVMYWYQQKSSQAPKLLFHYYDKDFNNEADTPDNFQSRRPNTSFCFLDIRSPGLGDTAMYLCATSSRDTTYEQYFGPGTRLTVT.

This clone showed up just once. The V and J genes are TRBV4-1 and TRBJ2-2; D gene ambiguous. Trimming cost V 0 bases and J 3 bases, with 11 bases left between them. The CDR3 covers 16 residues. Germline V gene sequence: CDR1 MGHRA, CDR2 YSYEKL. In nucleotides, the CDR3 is TGCGCCAGCAGCCAAGATCCAGGTATCGACACCGGGGAGCTGTTTTTT. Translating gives CASSQDPGIDTGELFF.

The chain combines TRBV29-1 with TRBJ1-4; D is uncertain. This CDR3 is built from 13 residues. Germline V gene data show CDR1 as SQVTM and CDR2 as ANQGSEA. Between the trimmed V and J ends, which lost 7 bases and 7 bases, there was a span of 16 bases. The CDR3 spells CSGRAMGSEKLFF. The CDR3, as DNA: TGCAGCGGGCGGGCCATGGGTAGTGAAAAACTGTTTTTT.

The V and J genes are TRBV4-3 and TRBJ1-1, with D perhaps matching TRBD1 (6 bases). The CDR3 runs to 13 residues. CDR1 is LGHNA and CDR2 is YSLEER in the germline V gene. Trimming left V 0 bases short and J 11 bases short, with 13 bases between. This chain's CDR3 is CASSQDMQGKAFF. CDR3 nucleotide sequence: TGCGCCAGCAGCCAAGATATGCAGGGGAAGGCTTTCTTT.

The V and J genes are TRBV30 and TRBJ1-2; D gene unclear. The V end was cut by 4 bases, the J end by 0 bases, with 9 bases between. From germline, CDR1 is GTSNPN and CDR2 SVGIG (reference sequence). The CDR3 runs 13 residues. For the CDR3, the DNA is TGTGCCTGGACAGGTCCAGCTAACTATGGCTACACCTTC. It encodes CAWTGPANYGYTF.

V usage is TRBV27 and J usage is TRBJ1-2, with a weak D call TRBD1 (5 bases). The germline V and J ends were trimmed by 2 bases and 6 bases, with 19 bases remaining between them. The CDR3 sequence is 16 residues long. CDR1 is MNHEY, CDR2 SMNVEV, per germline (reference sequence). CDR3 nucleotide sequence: TGTGCCAGCAGTTTAATTCGAGGTGGGGGGTCCGATGGCTACACCTTC. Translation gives CASSLIRGGGSDGYTF.

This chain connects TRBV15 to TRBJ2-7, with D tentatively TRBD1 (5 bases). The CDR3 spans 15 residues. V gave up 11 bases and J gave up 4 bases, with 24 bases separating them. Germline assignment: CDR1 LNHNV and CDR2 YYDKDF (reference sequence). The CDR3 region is CAALNGQGVSYEQYF. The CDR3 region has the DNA TGTGCCGCCCTGAATGGACAAGGGGTATCGTACGAGCAGTACTTC.

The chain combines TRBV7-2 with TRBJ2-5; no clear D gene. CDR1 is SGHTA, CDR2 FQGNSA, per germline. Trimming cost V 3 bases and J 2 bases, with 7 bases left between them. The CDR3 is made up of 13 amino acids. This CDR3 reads CASSLRRQETQYF. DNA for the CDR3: TGTGCCAGCAGCTTGCGCAGGCAAGAGACCCAGTACTTC.

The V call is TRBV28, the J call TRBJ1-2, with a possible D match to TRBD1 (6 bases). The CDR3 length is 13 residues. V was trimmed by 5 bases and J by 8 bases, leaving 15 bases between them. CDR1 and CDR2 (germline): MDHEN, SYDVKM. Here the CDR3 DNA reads TGTGCCAGCAGTCCAGACAGGTCGGAAGGCTACACCTTC. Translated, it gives CASSPDRSEGYTF.

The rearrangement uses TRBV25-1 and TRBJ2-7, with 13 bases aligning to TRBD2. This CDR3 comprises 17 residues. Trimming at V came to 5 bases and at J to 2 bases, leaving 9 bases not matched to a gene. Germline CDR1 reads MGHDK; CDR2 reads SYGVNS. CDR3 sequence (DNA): TGTGCCAGCAGTCCGCAGCCCGGGACTAGCGGGGCCTACGAGCAGTACTTC. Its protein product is CASSPQPGTSGAYEQYF.

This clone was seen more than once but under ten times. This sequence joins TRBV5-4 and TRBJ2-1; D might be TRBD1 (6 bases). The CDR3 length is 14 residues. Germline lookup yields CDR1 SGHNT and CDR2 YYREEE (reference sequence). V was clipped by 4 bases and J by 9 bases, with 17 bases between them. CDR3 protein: CASSPQGGGIEQFF. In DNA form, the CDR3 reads TGTGCCAGCAGCCCGCAAGGTGGGGGCATTGAGCAGTTCTTC.

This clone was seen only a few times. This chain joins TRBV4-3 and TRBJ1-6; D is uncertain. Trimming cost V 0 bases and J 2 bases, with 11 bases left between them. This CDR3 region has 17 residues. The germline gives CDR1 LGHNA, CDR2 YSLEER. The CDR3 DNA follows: TGCGCCAGCAGCCAAGATGCGAGTCCGGCCTATAATTCACCCCTCCACTTT. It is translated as CASSQDASPAYNSPLHF.

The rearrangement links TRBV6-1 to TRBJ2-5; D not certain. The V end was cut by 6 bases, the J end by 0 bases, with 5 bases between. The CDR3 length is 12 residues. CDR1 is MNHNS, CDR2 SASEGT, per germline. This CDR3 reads CASSANQETQYF. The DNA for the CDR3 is TGTGCCAGCAGCGCGAACCAAGAGACCCAGTACTTC.

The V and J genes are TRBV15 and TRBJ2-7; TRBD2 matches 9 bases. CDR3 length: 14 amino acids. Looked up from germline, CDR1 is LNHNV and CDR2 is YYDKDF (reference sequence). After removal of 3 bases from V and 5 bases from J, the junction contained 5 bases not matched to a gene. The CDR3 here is CATSSGTSSNEQYF. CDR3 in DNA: TGTGCCACCAGCAGCGGGACTAGCAGCAACGAGCAGTACTTC.

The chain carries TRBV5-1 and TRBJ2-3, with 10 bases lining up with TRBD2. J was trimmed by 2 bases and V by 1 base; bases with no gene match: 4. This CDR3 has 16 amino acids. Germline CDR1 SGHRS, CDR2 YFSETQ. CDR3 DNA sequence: TGCGCCAGCAGCTTGAAACTAGCGGGAAACACAGATACGCAGTATTTT. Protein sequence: CASSLKLAGNTDTQYF.

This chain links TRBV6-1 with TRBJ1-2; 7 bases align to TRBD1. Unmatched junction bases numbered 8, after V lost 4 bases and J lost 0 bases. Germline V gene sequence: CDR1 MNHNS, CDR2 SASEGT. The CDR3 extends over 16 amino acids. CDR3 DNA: TGTGCCAGCAGTGGGCAACGGGGGACAGCTAACTATGGCTACACCTTC. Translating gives CASSGQRGTANYGYTF.

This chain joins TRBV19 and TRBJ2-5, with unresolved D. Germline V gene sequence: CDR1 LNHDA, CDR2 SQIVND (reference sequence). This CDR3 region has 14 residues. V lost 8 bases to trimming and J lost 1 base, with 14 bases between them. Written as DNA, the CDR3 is TGTGCCAGTTCAGTAGGAACAGCCCAAGAGACCCAGTACTTC. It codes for CASSVGTAQETQYF. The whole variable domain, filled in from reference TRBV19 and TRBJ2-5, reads DGGITQSPKYLFRKEGQNVTLSCEQNLNHDAMYWYRQDPGQGLRLIYYSQIVNDFQKGDIAEGYSVSREKKESFPLTVTSAQKNPTAFYLCASSVGTAQETQYFGPGTRLLVL.

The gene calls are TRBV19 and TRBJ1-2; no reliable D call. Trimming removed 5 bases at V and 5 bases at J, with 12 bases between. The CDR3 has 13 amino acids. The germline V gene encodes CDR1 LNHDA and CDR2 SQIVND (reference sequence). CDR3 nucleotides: TGTGCCAGTAGTTCCCGGGTCTTTTATGGCTACACCTTC. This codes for CASSSRVFYGYTF.

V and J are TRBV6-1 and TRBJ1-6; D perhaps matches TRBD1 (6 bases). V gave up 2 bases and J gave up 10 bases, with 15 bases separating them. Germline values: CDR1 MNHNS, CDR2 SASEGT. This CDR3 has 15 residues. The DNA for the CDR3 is TGTGCCAGCAGTGAAAATAGGGCAGGGGAGTCACCCCTCCACTTT. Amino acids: CASSENRAGESPLHF.

In nucleotides, the CDR3 is TGCGCCAGCAGCCCCCGGGTGGCAGTACCCTACGAGCAGTACTTC. Its protein product is CASSPRVAVPYEQYF. The chain employs TRBV5-1 and TRBJ2-7; D not certain. V was clipped by 4 bases and J by 2 bases, with 16 bases between them. The CDR3 loop spans 15 amino acids. CDR1 SGHRS and CDR2 YFSETQ come from the germline V gene.

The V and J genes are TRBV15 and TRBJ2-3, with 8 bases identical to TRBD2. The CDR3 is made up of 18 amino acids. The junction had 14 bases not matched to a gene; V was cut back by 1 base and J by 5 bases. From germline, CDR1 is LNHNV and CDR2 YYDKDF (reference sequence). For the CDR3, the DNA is TGTGCCACCAGCAGAGGGACGCTAGGGCGGGAGGACGAAGATACGCAGTATTTT. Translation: CATSRGTLGREDEDTQYF.

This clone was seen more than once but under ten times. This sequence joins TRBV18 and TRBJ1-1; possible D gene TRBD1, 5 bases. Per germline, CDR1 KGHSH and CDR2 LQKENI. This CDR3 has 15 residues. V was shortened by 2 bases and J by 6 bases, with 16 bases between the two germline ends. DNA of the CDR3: TGTGCCAGCTCACCAGGGGCCTCCCCAGGCGCTGAAGCTTTCTTT. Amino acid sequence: CASSPGASPGAEAFF.

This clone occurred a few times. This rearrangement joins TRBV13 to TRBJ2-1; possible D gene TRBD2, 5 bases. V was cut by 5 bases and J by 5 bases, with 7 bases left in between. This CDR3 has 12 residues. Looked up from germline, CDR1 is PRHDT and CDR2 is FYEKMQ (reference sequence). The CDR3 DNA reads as TGTGCCAGCAGCCACGGGAACAATGAGCAGTTCTTC. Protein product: CASSHGNNEQFF.

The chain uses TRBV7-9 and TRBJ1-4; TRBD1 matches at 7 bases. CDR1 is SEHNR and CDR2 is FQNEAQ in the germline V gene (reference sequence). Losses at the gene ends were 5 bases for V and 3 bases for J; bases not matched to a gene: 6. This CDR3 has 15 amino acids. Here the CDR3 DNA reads TGTGCCAGCAGCCCCCGACAGGGCTCTAATGAAAAACTGTTTTTT. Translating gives CASSPRQGSNEKLFF.

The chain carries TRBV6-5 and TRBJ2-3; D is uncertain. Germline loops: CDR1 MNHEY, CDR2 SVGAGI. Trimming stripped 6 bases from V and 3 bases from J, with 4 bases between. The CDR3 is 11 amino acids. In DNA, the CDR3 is TGTGCCAGCAGGAGGACAGATACGCAGTATTTT. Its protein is CASRRTDTQYF.